This passage covers 19 T cell receptor delta chains from one sample sequenced in a study of gamma delta lymphoproliferative disorders and STAT genes. Genomic DNA from isolated PBMCs served as the sequencing template. TCRdb reanalyzed the multiplex PCR reads using CATT. The sample carries roughly 690 delta-chain clones, around 2.7% recorded once. Sequenced sample: blood. These TCRs come from a human donor with gamma-delta T-cell large granular lymphocyte leukemia.

This clone was seen only a few times. TCRdb shows a much larger clone's protein in place of this DNA's translation, and the two differ at residue 15, likely through a read error; the protein shown is translated from the DNA. The V and J genes are TRDV2 and TRDJ1; TRDD3 aligns across 8 bases. CDR1 GEAIGNYY and CDR2 EKD come from the germline V gene. There are 18 residues in the CDR3. In DNA form, the CDR3 reads TGTGCCTGTGACACCGTAGGGCTGGGGGAAAACGGGGCCGATATACTCATCTTT. Its protein is CACDTVGLGENGADILIF.

This clone ranks as medium-sized (0.01 to 0.1%). V and J are TRDV2 and TRDJ1; 7 bases align to TRDD3. Germline trimming cut 1 base from V and 0 bases from J; bases unmatched to any gene: 22. The CDR3 spans 21 residues. Germline values: CDR1 GEAIGNYY, CDR2 EKD. The CDR3 here is CACDTLVRSGGDEFYTDKLIF. The CDR3 DNA sequence: TGTGCCTGTGACACTCTCGTCAGGTCCGGGGGGGATGAGTTTTACACCGATAAACTCATCTTT.

This clone was counted a few times. This DNA translates differently at residue 8 from the TCRdb protein, which is that of a much larger clone; a read error is likely, and the protein shown is the DNA's own translation. This sequence joins TRDV2 and TRDJ1; maybe TRDD3 (5 bases). The CDR3 has 17 residues. Between the trimmed V and J ends, which lost 1 base and 0 bases, there was a span of 17 bases. CDR1 is GEAIGNYY, CDR2 EKD, per germline. The CDR3 bases are TGTGCCTGTGACACTCTTACTAGGGGACTGAACACCGATAAACTCATCTTT. This encodes CACDTLTRGLNTDKLIF.

There are a few counts of this clone. A clone one base away is much larger, so this may be a read error. This specimen includes other DNA sequences encoding the same CDR3. This chain connects TRDV2 to TRDJ3; 7 positions agree with TRDD3. V lost 0 bases to trimming and J lost 1 base; unmatched junction nucleotides: 8. The CDR3 runs 19 residues. Germline values: CDR1 GEAIGNYY, CDR2 EKD. As DNA, the CDR3 is TGTGCCTGTGACACCGCTGGGATACAGGGTTCCTGGGACACCCGACAGATGTTTTTC. It specifies CACDTAGIQGSWDTRQMFF.

This clone was seen more than once but under ten times. The TCRdb record carries a much larger clone's protein, which differs from this DNA's translation at residue 5; a read error is the likely cause, and the protein listed here is the DNA translation. The rearrangement links TRDV1 to TRDJ1, with D perhaps TRDD2 or TRDD3 (7 bases each). The CDR3 runs 26 residues. V shed 4 bases and J shed 1 base, with 46 bases lying between them. Germline CDR1 is TSWWSYY and CDR2 is QGS. This chain's CDR3 is CALGGGGFFLVPRVLGSGGGTDKLIF. CDR3 nucleotide sequence: TGTGCTCTTGGGGGAGGAGGGTTCTTCCTAGTACCGAGAGTACTGGGGTCAGGGGGTGGCACCGATAAACTCATCTTT.

This clone was seen a few times. The chain couples TRDV1 to TRDJ1, with D tentatively TRDD2 (5 bases). V lost 3 bases to trimming and J lost 0 bases, with 20 bases between them. CDR3 length equals 18 residues. The germline CDR1 and CDR2 sequences are TSWWSYY and QGS. CDR3: CALGDDIHPLPNTDKLIF. The CDR3 region has the DNA TGTGCTCTTGGGGATGATATCCACCCTCTTCCAAACACCGATAAACTCATCTTT.

This clone has a handful of counts. The rearrangement links TRDV2 to TRDJ3, with a possible D match to TRDD3 (6 bases). This CDR3 has 19 amino acids. V shed 0 bases and J shed 0 bases, with 14 bases lying between them. Germline V gives CDR1 GEAIGNYY, CDR2 EKD. DNA of the CDR3: TGTGCCTGTGACACCTCCGGGGGACCTAGCTCCTGGGACACCCGACAGATGTTTTTC. Its protein product is CACDTSGGPSSWDTRQMFF.

By sample share, this clone is medium-sized. This sequence is one base from a far larger clone and is likely a read error. Within the sample, other DNA sequences also encode this same CDR3. V and J are TRDV2 and TRDJ1; 7 nucleotides line up with TRDD3. The J segment lost 3 bases and the V segment lost 0 bases, leaving 15 bases of the junction unmatched. The CDR3 loop spans 18 amino acids. CDR1 and CDR2 from the germline V gene are GEAIGNYY and EKD. The chain's CDR3 is CACDTVGLGENGADKLIF. The DNA for the CDR3 is TGTGCCTGTGACACCGTAGGGTTGGGGGAAAACGGGGCCGATAAACTCATCTTT.

About this clone: It differs at one base from a far larger clone, so likely a read error. Other DNA sequences from this sample encode an identical CDR3 as well. V gene TRDV2 combines with J gene TRDJ1; 8 positions match TRDD3. This CDR3 is 18 amino acids long. The V and J ends lost 0 bases and 14 bases, in that order; junction bases with no gene match: 25. Germline V gene lookup returns CDR1 GEAIGNYY and CDR2 EKD. The CDR3 loop reads CACDTVGLGENGADKLIF. Here the CDR3 DNA reads TGTGCCTGTGACACCGTAGGGCTGGGGGAAAACGGGGCCGATAAGCTTATCTTT.

This clone is categorized as medium-sized. A far larger clone is one nucleotide away, so this likely arose from a read error. J is TRDJ1 and V is TRDV2; TRDD3 matches at 8 bases. There are 18 residues in the CDR3. With V trimmed by 3 bases and J by 3 bases, 17 bases remained unmatched. Per the germline V gene, CDR1 is GEAIGNYY and CDR2 is EKD. The CDR3 is CACDAVGLGENGADKLIF. The CDR3 nucleotides read TGTGCCTGTGACGCCGTAGGGCTGGGGGAAAACGGGGCCGATAAACTCATCTTT.

Sample share makes this clone medium-sized. The protein TCRdb lists belongs to a much larger clone and differs from this DNA's translation at residue 13, which points to a read error; the protein shown is made from the DNA. The CDR3 DNA is TGTGCCTGTGACACCGTAGGGCTGGGGGAAAACGGGACCGATAAACTCATCTTT. This encodes CACDTVGLGENGTDKLIF. The rearrangement uses TRDV2 and TRDJ1; 8 bases align to TRDD3. The CDR3 is 18 amino acids. Germline V lookup: CDR1 GEAIGNYY, CDR2 EKD. V shed 0 bases and J 2 bases; nucleotides not matched to a gene: 13.

Comment on this clone: A far larger clone is one nucleotide away, so this likely arose from a read error. Distinct nucleotide sequences in the sample also encode this CDR3. The chain employs TRDV2 and TRDJ3, with D perhaps TRDD3 (6 bases). The CDR3 has 20 residues. CDR1 GEAIGNYY and CDR2 EKD come from the germline V gene. The chain's CDR3 is CACDTSGGHPLSWDTRQMFF. DNA for the CDR3: TGTGCATGTGACACCTCCGGGGGACACCCTCTCTCCTGGGACACCCGACAGATGTTTTTC.

In this sample, this clone turned up a few times. This DNA translates differently at residues 10 and 15 from the TCRdb protein, which is that of a much larger clone; a read error is likely, and the protein shown is the DNA's own translation. This rearrangement joins TRDV2 to TRDJ1; 8 bases map to TRDD3. The CDR3 contains 21 residues. J lost 1 base, V lost 3 bases, and 24 bases had no gene match. CDR1 GEAIGNYY and CDR2 EKD come from the germline V gene. The CDR3 reads CACDSILGAFRRSPSTDKLIF. The CDR3 DNA reads as TGTGCCTGTGACTCAATACTGGGGGCCTTCCGGCGATCCCCGAGCACCGATAAACTCATCTTT.

A word on this clone: The mismatch at residues 16 and 18 between this DNA's translation and the TCRdb protein of a much larger clone likely reflects a read error; the protein shown is translated from the DNA. The chain combines TRDV2 with TRDJ3; D is perhaps TRDD3 (6 bases). The CDR3 is made up of 20 amino acids. CDR1 GEAIGNYY and CDR2 EKD come from the germline V gene. The CDR3 sequence: CACDTSGGHPLSWDTQQVFF. DNA of the CDR3: TGTGCCTGTGACACCTCCGGGGGACACCCTCTCTCCTGGGACACCCAACAGGTGTTTTTC.

In this sample, this clone turned up a few times. Since a far larger clone is one base different, this is likely a read error. At the DNA level, this CDR3 is encoded by other sequences in the same sample as well. The CDR3 DNA follows: TGTGCCTGTGACACCTCCGGGGGACACCCTCTATCCTGGGACACCCGACAGATGTTTTTC. Its translation: CACDTSGGHPLSWDTRQMFF. The V call is TRDV2, the J call TRDJ3, with D perhaps matching TRDD3 (6 bases). Per germline, CDR1 GEAIGNYY and CDR2 EKD. CDR3 size: 20 residues. Trimming removed 0 bases from V and 1 base from J, with 18 bases in between.

At least ten counts were recorded for this clone. This probably arose from a read error, given a far larger clone one base away. The rearrangement joins TRDV2 to TRDJ1; 9 bases align to TRDD3. V lost 5 bases, J lost 0 bases, and 12 bases stayed unmatched. Germline assignment: CDR1 GEAIGNYY and CDR2 EKD. The length of the CDR3 is 17 residues. CDR3 coding DNA: TGTGCCTGTGGCACTCTTACTGGGGGACTGAACACCGATAAACTCATCTTT. Protein product: CACGTLTGGLNTDKLIF.

By frequency in the sample, this clone is medium-sized. The protein in TCRdb stems from a much larger clone and differs at residue 14 from this DNA's translation, likely a read error; here the protein is translated from the DNA. The V call is TRDV2, the J call TRDJ1; 8 nucleotides line up with TRDD3. There are 18 residues in the CDR3. Trimming at V came to 0 bases and at J to 6 bases, leaving 17 bases not matched to a gene. CDR1 GEAIGNYY and CDR2 EKD come from the germline V gene. The CDR3 protein is CACDTVGLGENGANKLIF. In DNA, the CDR3 is TGTGCCTGTGACACCGTAGGGCTGGGGGAAAACGGGGCCAATAAACTCATCTTT.

This clone is deemed medium-sized. The V call is TRDV2, the J call TRDJ1; a weak D match, TRDD3 (5 bases). V lost 8 bases, J lost 0 bases, and 24 bases lay in between. There are 17 residues in the CDR3. CDR1 is GEAIGNYY and CDR2 is EKD in the germline V gene. This CDR3 is CASYPLSWGAYTDKLIF. CDR3 nucleotides: TGTGCCTCTTATCCCCTGTCTTGGGGAGCATACACCGATAAACTCATCTTT.

This clone is medium-sized by share. This is likely an artifact of a read error, given a far larger clone one base away. This sample includes further DNA sequences coding for the same CDR3. The rearrangement uses TRDV2 and TRDJ3; maybe TRDD3 (6 bases). The length of the CDR3 is 20 residues. Germline V gene lookup returns CDR1 GEAIGNYY and CDR2 EKD. The CDR3 DNA sequence: TGTGCCTGTGACACCTCCGGGGGACACCCTCTCTCCTGGGACACTCGACAGATGTTTTTC. Translating gives CACDTSGGHPLSWDTRQMFF.